One and the same sample provided the 29 T cell receptor beta chains below, sequenced in a study of blood T cells in healthy people across ages. A second PCR of roughly 7 to 11 cycles used a sample-barcoded 5' primer and a J-beta primer mix. TCRdb used MiXCR to reprocess the 5' RACE reads, holding one entry per CDR3 protein. The top ten clones hold around 11% of a sample with about 1.6 million distinct CDR3 sequences, approximately 32% of them seen once. The sample was blood. These receptors all stem from a woman aged 25 to 45 in good health.

The chain links TRBV20-1 to TRBJ2-3, with 9 bases that match TRBD2. Germline assignment: CDR1 DFQATT and CDR2 SNEGSKA (reference sequence). The CDR3 sequence is 14 residues long. J was trimmed by 7 bases and V by 7 bases; bases with no gene match: 12. As DNA, the CDR3 is TGCAGTGTTGGACCCGCGGGGGGGCTAAATACGCAGTATTTT. Translating it yields CSVGPAGGLNTQYF.

This clonotype was seen ten or more times. The rearrangement links TRBV20-1 to TRBJ1-2; D perhaps matches TRBD1 (5 bases). The germline CDR1 and CDR2 sequences are DFQATT and SNEGSKA (reference sequence). V shed 3 bases and J shed 5 bases, with 13 bases lying between them. This CDR3 is 13 amino acids long. In DNA form, the CDR3 reads TGCAGTGCTAGCCGGGGCCTACAGTATGGCTACACCTTC. Residues: CSASRGLQYGYTF.

The chain is built from TRBV20-1 and TRBJ2-7; tentatively, D is TRBD1 or TRBD2 (5 bases each). The V gene's germline CDR1 is DFQATT and CDR2 SNEGSKA (reference sequence). The CDR3 consists of 14 residues. Trimming took 2 bases from V and 2 from J, leaving 13 bases between them. The CDR3 nucleotides are TGCAGTGCTAGAAGGCCTGGGGGTACCTACGAGCAGTACTTC. Amino acid sequence: CSARRPGGTYEQYF.

This sequence joins TRBV6-1 and TRBJ2-5; D may be TRBD1 or TRBD2 (6 bases each). The end of the DNA fits TRBJ2-7 better, so the J call may be wrong. The germline V gene has CDR1 MNHNS and CDR2 SASEGT. The CDR3 has 14 residues. The CDR3 loop reads CASREGGLDYEQYF. The CDR3 bases are TGTGCCAGCAGGGAGGGGGGCCTTGACTACGAGCAGTACTTC.

Notes on this clonotype: A much bigger clone sits one base away, suggesting this may be a read error. V usage is TRBV29-1 and J usage is TRBJ1-2; no firm D call. Germline V gene sequence: CDR1 SQVTM, CDR2 ANQGSEA. This CDR3 region has 11 residues. CDR3 nucleotide sequence: TGCGGCGGCTTGGAGGCCGTAGGCTACACCTTC. Protein product: CGGLEAVGYTF.

This clonotype was found many times. The V call is TRBV4-1, the J call TRBJ2-7; TRBD1 is a possible D gene (6 bases). Germline CDR1 and CDR2: MGHRA and YSYEKL. The V end lost 1 base, the J end lost 0 bases, and 10 bases lay between the germline ends. CDR3 length: 15 amino acids. CDR3 nucleotide sequence: TGCGCCAGCAGCCAAGGGAAACAGGGCTCCTACGAGCAGTACTTC. This gives the protein CASSQGKQGSYEQYF.

A few counts support this clonotype. The V call is TRBV15, the J call TRBJ2-3; D unclear. The CDR3 extends over 16 amino acids. CDR1 LNHNV and CDR2 YYDKDF come from the germline V gene (reference sequence). Trimming cost V 0 bases and J 4 bases, with 14 bases left between them. CDR3 protein: CATSRDPRPRSDTQYF. As DNA, the CDR3 is TGTGCCACCAGCAGAGATCCGCGTCCGAGGTCAGATACGCAGTATTTT.

The rearrangement joins TRBV3-1 to TRBJ2-3; D unclear. This CDR3 has 13 residues. The germline gives CDR1 LGHDT, CDR2 YNNKEL (reference sequence). V dropped 3 bases and J dropped 6 bases, with 10 bases sitting between them. The CDR3 DNA sequence: TGTGCCAGCAGCCAGGGCCTCGTCGATACGCAGTATTTT. It yields the protein CASSQGLVDTQYF.

This clonotype was recorded many times. The chain combines TRBV29-1 with TRBJ2-5; 10 bases fit TRBD2. The CDR3 loop spans 12 amino acids. The trim removed 6 bases at V and 4 bases at J, leaving 2 bases unmatched. CDR1 and CDR2 from the germline V gene are SQVTM and ANQGSEA. The CDR3 DNA sequence: TGCAGCGTCGCTAGCGGGGGAGAGACCCAGTACTTC. This translates into CSVASGGETQYF.

The gene calls are TRBV28 and TRBJ2-7; D call uncertain. With 4 bases removed from V and 0 bases from J, the gap between germline ends came to 7 bases. CDR1 is MDHEN, CDR2 SYDVKM, per germline. CDR3 length: 13 amino acids. The CDR3 here is CASSYCTSYEQYF. In DNA, the CDR3 is TGTGCCAGCAGTTATTGCACCTCCTACGAGCAGTACTTC.

The table lists this clonotype with a few counts. CDR3 bases: TGCAGTGCTAGAGCCGGACAGAGTAACAATCAGCCCCAGCATTTT. It specifies CSARAGQSNNQPQHF. V and J are TRBV20-1 and TRBJ1-5, with D possibly matching TRBD1 (6 bases). The CDR3 contains 15 residues. The V end was cut by 1 base, the J end by 3 bases, with 13 bases between. Germline lookup yields CDR1 DFQATT and CDR2 SNEGSKA (reference sequence).

The chain carries TRBV20-1 and TRBJ2-7; 7 bases are shared with TRBD1. This CDR3 is built from 16 residues. CDR1 and CDR2 from the germline V gene are DFQATT and SNEGSKA (reference sequence). J gave up 0 bases and V 0 bases, and 8 bases lay outside the gene matches. CDR3 sequence: CSARDPTTGTSYEQYF. Here the CDR3 DNA reads TGCAGTGCTAGAGATCCAACGACAGGGACCTCCTACGAGCAGTACTTC.

This clonotype was detected a few times. The chain carries TRBV7-2 and TRBJ1-6; D is unresolved. Germline V CDR1 and CDR2: SGHTA, FQGNSA. Trimming took 7 bases from V and 7 from J, leaving 11 bases between them. The CDR3 has 13 amino acids. In nucleotides, the CDR3 is TGTGCCAGCACAGCCCTCTTAAATTCACCCCTCCACTTT. This gives the protein CASTALLNSPLHF.

A few counts support this clonotype. The V call is TRBV11-2, the J call TRBJ2-7; D tentatively fits TRBD1 or TRBD2 (5 bases each). Per germline, CDR1 SGHAT and CDR2 FQNNGV. The CDR3 extends over 15 amino acids. V lost 5 bases and J lost 6, with 20 bases in between. The CDR3 region has the DNA TGTGCCAGCAGCCAGGGACGGTGGGGGACCTCCGAGCAGTACTTC. Translation gives CASSQGRWGTSEQYF.

This clonotype appeared a few times. The chain couples TRBV28 to TRBJ2-5, with TRBD1 matching 9 bases. Trimming removed 6 bases from V and 4 bases from J; junction bases left unmatched: 9. The CDR3 runs to 15 residues. Germline V gene sequence: CDR1 MDHEN, CDR2 SYDVKM. In DNA, the CDR3 is TGTGCCAGCAGCCCATTACAGGGGGCGGGAGAGACCCAGTACTTC. It translates to CASSPLQGAGETQYF.

Comment on this clonotype: A read error may explain this, as a much larger clone is one base away. CDR3: CSGRTGWRTEAFF. DNA of the CDR3: TGCAGCGGCCGGACAGGGTGGAGGACTGAAGCTTTCTTT. The chain couples TRBV29-1 to TRBJ1-1; 8 nucleotides line up with TRBD1. The CDR3 consists of 13 residues. Germline V CDR1 and CDR2: SQVTM, ANQGSEA. After removal of 7 bases from V and 5 bases from J, the junction contained 9 bases not matched to a gene.

The V and J genes are TRBV5-1 and TRBJ2-3, with 8 bases lining up with TRBD2. The J segment lost 4 bases and the V segment lost 1 base, leaving 5 bases of the junction unmatched. Germline V gene sequence: CDR1 SGHRS, CDR2 YFSETQ. The CDR3 runs to 15 residues. This CDR3 reads CASSLTSGMPDTQYF. CDR3 nucleotide sequence: TGCGCCAGCAGCTTGACTAGCGGCATGCCAGATACGCAGTATTTT.

Comments on this clonotype: The germline gene is not matched at one end of the junction; a read error may be the cause. V is TRBV20-1 and J is TRBJ1-2; no clear D. CDR3 length: 15 amino acids. The germline V gene has CDR1 DFQATT and CDR2 SNEGSKA (reference sequence). In DNA, the CDR3 is TGCAGTGCTAGCGGCCCCGGGAGCTCTAACTATGGCCACACCTTC. Translation gives CSASGPGSSNYGHTF.

This clonotype occurred a few times. The chain has TRBV6-1 and TRBJ2-1; TRBD2 aligns across 10 bases. Germline loops: CDR1 MNHNS, CDR2 SASEGT. V was clipped by 3 bases and J by 8 bases; unmatched bases: 7. This CDR3 comprises 15 residues. CDR3 amino acids: CASSDFSGGADEQFF. The DNA for the CDR3 is TGTGCCAGCAGTGACTTCAGCGGGGGGGCCGATGAGCAGTTCTTC.

The chain recombines TRBV28 with TRBJ2-1; the D gene could be TRBD1 or TRBD2 (6 bases each). The CDR3 has 15 residues. Germline CDR1 reads MDHEN; CDR2 reads SYDVKM. V lost 5 bases, J lost 2 bases, and 13 bases lay in between. The CDR3 bases are TGTGCCAGCAGTCCCGCGGGACATCCCTACAATGAGCAGTTCTTC. Translating it yields CASSPAGHPYNEQFF.

Turning to this clonotype: A single base separates this from a much larger clone, so it may be a read error. The chain recombines TRBV20-1 with TRBJ2-5, with D possibly TRBD1 on 6 matching bases. V was shortened by 6 bases and J by 2 bases, with 16 bases between the two germline ends. The CDR3 has 14 residues. Germline CDR1 reads DFQATT; CDR2 reads SNEGSKA (reference sequence). This CDR3 reads CSAGLGRGQETQYF. As DNA, the CDR3 is TGCAGTGCCGGTTTGGGCAGGGGACAAGAGACCCAGTACTTC.

This clonotype was found a few times. V gene TRBV20-1 combines with J gene TRBJ2-7; 11 nucleotides agree with TRBD2. Looked up from germline, CDR1 is DFQATT and CDR2 is SNEGSKA (reference sequence). The J segment lost 7 bases and the V segment lost 2 bases, leaving 7 bases of the junction unmatched. The CDR3 length is 14 residues. The DNA of the CDR3 is TGCAGTGCTAGAATGCCTAGCGGGGGGAGTGAGCAGTACTTC. It translates to CSARMPSGGSEQYF.

This clonotype was counted a few times. V is TRBV13 and J is TRBJ1-4; 7 bases fit TRBD1. Trimming cost V 5 bases and J 7 bases; bases outside gene matches: 7. The CDR3 contains 14 residues. Germline lookup yields CDR1 PRHDT and CDR2 FYEKMQ (reference sequence). The CDR3 DNA sequence: TGTGCCAGCAGCATAGACAGGGATGGTGAAAAACTGTTTTTT. It codes for CASSIDRDGEKLFF.

This chain uses TRBV7-2 with TRBJ2-3; 11 bases are shared with TRBD2. V was pared by 6 bases and J by 3 bases, with 8 bases of the junction left unmatched. The CDR3 is 16 amino acids. Germline V gene lookup returns CDR1 SGHTA and CDR2 FQGNSA. CDR3 sequence (DNA): TGTGCCAGCAGGCCCGGGACTAGCGGTACTACAGATACGCAGTATTTT. Translated, it gives CASRPGTSGTTDTQYF. Supplemented by reference TRBV7-2 and TRBJ2-3, the full variable domain reads GAGVSQSPSNKVTEKGKDVELRCDPISGHTALYWYRQSLGQGLEFLIYFQGNSAPDKSGLPSDRFSAERTGGSVSTLTIQRTQQEDSAVYLCASRPGTSGTTDTQYFGPGTRLTVL.

V usage is TRBV5-1 and J usage is TRBJ2-1, with 9 bases identical to TRBD2. The CDR3 totals 16 residues. Per the germline V gene, CDR1 is SGHRS and CDR2 is YFSETQ. J was trimmed by 4 bases and V by 4 bases; bases with no gene match: 9. The chain's CDR3 is CASSPGRAGGYNEQFF. The CDR3 bases are TGCGCCAGCAGCCCCGGACGAGCGGGGGGTTACAATGAGCAGTTCTTC.

CDR3 loop: CASSFISSGGSYNEQFF. CDR3 bases: TGTGCCAGCAGTTTTATATCTAGCGGAGGCTCCTACAATGAGCAGTTCTTC. This chain uses TRBV27 with TRBJ2-1, with 7 bases identical to TRBD2. Germline V CDR1 and CDR2: MNHEY, SMNVEV (reference sequence). The CDR3 contains 17 residues. V lost 3 bases and J lost 0; bases outside the gene matches: 8.

V gene TRBV6-1 combines with J gene TRBJ1-3; no clear D. In germline, CDR1 is MNHNS, CDR2 SASEGT. Trimming shortened V by 3 bases and J by 3 bases, and 15 bases separated the two germline ends. The CDR3 is made up of 16 amino acids. CDR3 DNA: TGTGCCAGCAGTGACCCGGGAAGATGGGGTGGAAACACCATATATTTT. The encoded protein is CASSDPGRWGGNTIYF.

This chain joins TRBV7-8 and TRBJ2-5, with TRBD2 identical over 10 bases. The J call is uncertain, as TRBJ2-7 better fits the DNA end. Germline-derived CDR1 and CDR2 are SGHVS and FQNEAQ. CDR3 length: 14 residues. The CDR3 spells CASRYGTSEDEQYF. In DNA, the CDR3 is TGTGCCAGCCGATACGGGACTAGCGAGGACGAGCAGTACTTC.

A single count supports this clonotype. No conserved phenylalanine or tryptophan is present at the end of the CDR3, so a read error is the likely explanation. CDR3 loop: CASSFDRRPHNEQFS. CDR3 in DNA: TGTGCCAGCAGTTTCGACAGGCGTCCTCACAATGAGCAGTTCTCC. This rearrangement joins TRBV2 to TRBJ2-1, with D possibly TRBD1 on 6 matching bases. Trimming pared 5 bases from V and 5 bases from J, leaving 16 bases between. The CDR3 covers 15 residues. The germline V gene has CDR1 SNHLY and CDR2 FYNNEI.